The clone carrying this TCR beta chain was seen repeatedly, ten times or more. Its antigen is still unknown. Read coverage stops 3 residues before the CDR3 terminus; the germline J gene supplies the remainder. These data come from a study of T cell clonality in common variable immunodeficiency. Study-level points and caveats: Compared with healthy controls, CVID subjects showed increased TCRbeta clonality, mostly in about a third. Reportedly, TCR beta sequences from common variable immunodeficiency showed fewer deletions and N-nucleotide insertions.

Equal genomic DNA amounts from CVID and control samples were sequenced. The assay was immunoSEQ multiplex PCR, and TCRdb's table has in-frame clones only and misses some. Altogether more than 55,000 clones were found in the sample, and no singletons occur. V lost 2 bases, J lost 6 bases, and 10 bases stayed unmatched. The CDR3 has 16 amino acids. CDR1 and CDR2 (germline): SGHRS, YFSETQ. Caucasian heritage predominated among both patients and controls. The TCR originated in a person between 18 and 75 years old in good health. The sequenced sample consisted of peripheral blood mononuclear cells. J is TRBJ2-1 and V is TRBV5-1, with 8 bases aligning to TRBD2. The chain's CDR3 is CASSLPPGLGFNEQFF. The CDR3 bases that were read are TGCGCCAGCAGCTTACCACCGGGACTAGGCTTCAATGAG.